Detailed here is one T cell receptor (beta chain). Its antigen is undetermined. The CDR3 has 16 residues. V gave up 5 bases and J gave up 2 bases; unmatched junction bases: 5. Germline assignment: CDR1 LGHNA and CDR2 YNFKEQ. The PCR made use of 60 Vbeta and 13 Jbeta primers. The table came from immunoSEQ multiplex PCR; TCRdb's copy has only in-frame clones and leaves some out. Of just under 150,000 clones in the sample, around 80% were seen once. This sample is drawn from a study of cytomegalovirus exposure and HLA in healthy donors. Overall study context: An analysis done earlier identified fewer than 140 million unique TCR beta sequences from about 179 million T cells. Among the roughly 400 genotyped donors, less than 85% were placed in the Caucasian-associated ancestry cluster. Findings and limits, study-wide: With further analysis later on, most CMV-associated TCR beta chains appeared HLA-restricted. Per a prior analysis, the majority of TCR beta V segments were productive roughly 87% or roughly 30% of the time.

The source material was PBMCs. This sequence was found in a woman aged 25 to 39 in good health and CMV-seronegative. This chain links TRBV4-2 with TRBJ2-5; TRBD2 matches 13 bases. The CDR3 is CASSRTSGGDQETQYF. The CDR3 DNA is TGTGCCAGCAGCAGAACTAGCGGGGGGGATCAAGAGACCCAGTACTTC.